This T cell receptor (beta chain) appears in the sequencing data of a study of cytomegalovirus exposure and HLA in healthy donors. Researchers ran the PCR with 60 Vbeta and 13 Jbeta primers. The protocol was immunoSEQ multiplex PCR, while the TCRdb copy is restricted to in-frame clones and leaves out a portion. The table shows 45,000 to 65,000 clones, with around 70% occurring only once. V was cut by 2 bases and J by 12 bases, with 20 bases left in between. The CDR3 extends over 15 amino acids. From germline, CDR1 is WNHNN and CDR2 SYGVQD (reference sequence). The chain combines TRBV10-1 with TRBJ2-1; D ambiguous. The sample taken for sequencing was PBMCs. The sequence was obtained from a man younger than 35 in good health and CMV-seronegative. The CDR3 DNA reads TGCGCCAGCAGTGAGAATGGCCGTGGTGATTTTCTGCAGTTCTTC. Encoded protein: CASSENGRGDFLQFF.